This T cell receptor (beta chain) appears in the sequencing data of a study of OX40 agonist ivuxolimab in advanced cancers. Study findings and constraints: Expanded clones belonging to CD8+ T cells outnumbered, on average, those of CD4+. Within 6 weeks, CD4+ and CD8+ blood T cells expanded clonally at 0.1 to 3.0 mg/kg.

Trimming cost V 0 bases and J 4 bases, with 5 bases left between them. CDR1 is SGDLS, CDR2 YYNGEE, per germline. The CDR3 has 13 residues. The table came from immunoSEQ multiplex PCR; TCRdb's copy has only in-frame clones and leaves some out. The repertoire includes more than 20,000 clones, more than 75% of them detected once, and about 10% sits in the top ten. Remarks on this clone: Its antigen is as yet unknown.

This chain connects TRBV9 to TRBJ2-1; tentatively, D is TRBD1 (5 bases). The TCR originated in an adult with an advanced solid tumor such as melanoma, head and neck, liver or kidney cancer. Sample: CD4+ or CD8+ T cells sorted from blood, taken in a trial of the OX40 agonist ivuxolimab. CDR3 bases: TGTGCCAGCAGCGTAGGACAGTACAATGAGCAGTTCTTC. The encoded protein is CASSVGQYNEQFF.